This TCR beta chain was obtained from a study of Graves' ophthalmopathy and Graves' hyperthyroidism. Whole-study findings and limits: With a specificity of around 76% and a sensitivity of just under 71%, the model predicted ophthalmopathy progression. The majority of expanded thyroid clonotypes above 0.001 frequency also occurred in blood.

Germline trimming cut 10 bases from V and 0 bases from J; bases unmatched to any gene: 5. This CDR3 has 14 residues. From germline, CDR1 is SNHLY and CDR2 FYNNEI. Using RNA transcripts, the TCR beta CDR3 regions were amplified. Amplification began with first-round RT-PCR using HTBI primers, then second-round multiplex PCR was performed. TCRdb reprocessed the multiplex PCR reads with MiXCR, giving one entry per CDR3 protein. The sample carries some 240,000 distinct CDR3 sequences, around 45% recorded once. Concerning this clonotype itself: Its antigen is as yet unknown.

Clinical symptoms, serum thyroxine, TRAb, thyroid ultrasound and orbital computed tomography determined diagnosis. This TCR derives from an adult man with Graves' ophthalmopathy. The V gene is TRBV2, the J gene TRBJ1-4; 7 bases fit TRBD1. Sequencing input: peripheral blood. CDR3 residues: CATWDSPTNEKLFF. The CDR3 DNA follows: TGTGCCACCTGGGACAGTCCAACTAATGAAAAACTGTTTTTT.